This T cell receptor (beta chain) was recovered during a study of OX40 agonist ivuxolimab in advanced cancers. In the study overall: Intravenous ivuxolimab was administered to patients every 2 weeks at 0.01 to 10 mg/kg. Study outcomes and limitations: CD4+ T cells averaged fewer expanded clones than CD8+ T cells. CD4+ and CD8+ T cells in blood underwent clonal expansion by week 6 at 0.1 to 3.0 mg/kg.

In the case of this clone: The antigen remains undetermined.

This CDR3 region has 14 residues. With 5 bases removed from V and 1 base from J, the gap between germline ends came to 10 bases. Germline CDR1 reads SNHLY; CDR2 reads FYNNEI. Only in-frame clones appear in the TCRdb table, and some are missing; sequencing was by immunoSEQ multiplex PCR. The sample has about 150,000 clones, 94% seen once. The receptor was derived from an adult with an advanced solid tumor such as melanoma, head and neck, liver or kidney cancer. This specimen consisted of CD4+ or CD8+ T cells sorted from blood, obtained in a trial of the OX40 agonist ivuxolimab. The V and J genes are TRBV2 and TRBJ2-3, with D tentatively TRBD1 (6 bases). As DNA, the CDR3 is TGTGCCAGCAGTCTTTGGACAGGCACAGATACGCAGTATTTT. Amino acids: CASSLWTGTDTQYF.